This TCR beta chain comes out of a study of long-term antiretroviral therapy in people with HIV. Points from the study as a whole: Transplant-donor-level diversity was not reached after ART, though diversity increased.

This was the immunoSEQ v3.0 assay at survey level. Method: immunoSEQ multiplex PCR; TCRdb's copy keeps in-frame clones and lacks some. The sample holds 15,000 to 20,000 clones, 70% to 90% seen once. A note on this clone: Its antigen is not identified.

With 6 bases clipped from V and 4 bases from J, the junction kept 7 bases outside the gene matches. CDR1 LNHDA and CDR2 SQIVND come from the germline V gene (reference sequence). This CDR3 region has 14 residues. The rearrangement uses TRBV19 and TRBJ1-1; 8 positions agree with TRBD1. Here the sequenced sample was unsorted PBMCs, taken 0.3 years before starting antiretroviral therapy. The source of this sequence is a man aged 50 or older with HIV. The CDR3 spells CASRSLTGGTEAFF. DNA for the CDR3: TGTGCCAGTAGATCACTTACAGGGGGCACTGAAGCTTTCTTT.